This T cell receptor beta chain emerged from a study of regulatory T cells in long-lasting Graves disease. Libraries of TCR beta came from iRepertoire HTBI primers plus Arm-PCR of CDR3 regions. Using its own MiXCR run on the multiplex PCR reads, TCRdb lists one record per CDR3 protein. The data contain hundreds of thousands of distinct CDR3 sequences, roughly 15% of them singletons. General study findings and limits: Newly diagnosed disease favored TRBV20-1 and TRBJ2-1 over persistent disease.

Time point in this sample: newly diagnosed GD, antithyroid drugs for less than 3 months. TCR sequences were obtained from RNA taken from PBMCs. This clonotype was picked up many times. Its antigen remains unidentified. This CDR3 region has 16 residues. Germline CDR1 is SQVTM and CDR2 is ANQGSEA. Trimming at V came to 2 bases and at J to 2 bases, leaving 5 bases not matched to a gene. These records were also assigned to another study, of T cells in Graves' hyperthyroidism and ophthalmopathy. As that report states: Ophthalmopathy prediction by the model preceded onset by a median approximately 6.9 months.

The input for sequencing was peripheral blood mononuclear cells (PBMCs), taken at new diagnosis, from a patient treated with antithyroid drugs. This clonotype originated in a woman aged 30 to 39 with Graves disease. The rearrangement joins TRBV29-1 to TRBJ2-2; 10 nucleotides agree with TRBD2. CDR3 DNA sequence: TGCAGCGTTGAATTAGCGGGAGGTGCCAACACCGGGGAGCTGTTTTTT. It encodes CSVELAGGANTGELFF.